These 4 T cell receptor beta chains came from one sample sequenced in a study of cytomegalovirus exposure and HLA in healthy donors. The study ran its PCR with 60 Vbeta and 13 Jbeta primers. Sequencing used immunoSEQ multiplex PCR; TCRdb keeps in-frame clones, though not all of them. The sample has more than 250,000 clones, 70% to 90% seen once. Sequenced material: PBMCs. Receptors were obtained from a woman between 18 and 29 years old in good health and CMV-seronegative.

This chain joins TRBV9 and TRBJ2-3, with 9 bases fitting TRBD2. J was trimmed by 7 bases and V by 0 bases; bases with no gene match: 3. CDR1 SGDLS and CDR2 YYNGEE come from the germline V gene. The CDR3 is made up of 14 amino acids. CDR3 sequence reads: CASSVGGGANTQYF. As DNA, the CDR3 is TGTGCCAGCAGCGTAGGCGGGGGGGCAAATACGCAGTATTTT.

The V gene is TRBV6-6, the J gene TRBJ2-7; no clear D. CDR3 length: 13 residues. Germline CDR1 and CDR2: MNHNY and SVGAGI (reference sequence). V gave up 4 bases and J gave up 0 bases, with 7 bases separating them. CDR3: CASSFPSSYEQYF. In DNA form, the CDR3 reads TGTGCCAGCAGTTTCCCTAGCTCCTACGAGCAGTACTTC.

The rearrangement joins TRBV7-8 to TRBJ1-4; possible D gene TRBD1, 5 bases. This CDR3 spans 14 amino acids. The germline CDR1 and CDR2 sequences are SGHVS and FQNEAQ. With 0 bases removed from V and 7 bases from J, the gap between germline ends came to 9 bases. CDR3 nucleotides: TGTGCCAGCAGCTTAGCAGGGGTTGGTGAAAAACTGTTTTTT. Amino acids: CASSLAGVGEKLFF.

The chain is built from TRBV10-2 and TRBJ1-2; 7 bases match TRBD1. CDR3 length: 16 residues. Germline assignment: CDR1 WSHSY and CDR2 SAAADI. J lost 3 bases, V lost 0 bases, and 7 bases had no gene match. CDR3 bases: TGCGCCAGCAGTGAGTCGAACACAGGGGCTCACTATGGCTACACCTTC. Residues: CASSESNTGAHYGYTF.